This TCR beta chain is from a study of T cell repertoires in cytomegalovirus infection (dated by TCRdb to the late 2010s). Background for the entire study: Because public TCR beta signatures pointed to carriage of CMV infection together with the matching HLA type, the HLA type of each donor mattered for the analysis. Findings and caveats that apply to the study as a whole: In the ex vivo response, HLA-C-restricted CMV-specific TCR beta clonotypes were dominant, and in two of eight donors the single most frequent clonotype came from this HLA-C-restricted group. Cumulative frequency of public TCR beta family members discriminated carriers of CMV infection plus the relevant HLA type in this cohort and an independent approximately 370-donor cohort.

In its sample, this clonotype was seen a few times. It has no known antigen specificity. No base qualities exist here, and no much larger clone lies one base off it. The sample was run on an Illumina HiSeq 1500. TCRdb took the public reads, trimmed them with fastp at Q25, ran MiXCR for clone calling and kept in-frame beta chains. Records with the same CDR3 protein are collapsed into one entry carrying the most frequent genes and DNA. The sample table records about 360,000 distinct CDR3 sequences; about a sixth of these occur just once. The top ten clonotypes cover around 10% of the sample. This receptor was obtained from a human donor in good health (CMV status not recorded). Some clones in this sample may be carry-over from other donors' samples. The sample consisted of PBMCs.

The CDR3 in this case is CASSFWEGETQYF. The DNA sequence is as follows: TGTGCCAGCAGTTTCTGGGAGGGGGAGACCCAGTACTTC. The V gene is TRBV12-3 or TRBV12-4 and the J gene is TRBJ2-5; 7 nucleotides in the junction match TRBD2. Trimmed from V: 3 bases; trimmed from J: 5 bases; junction bases lacking a gene match: 3. Including cysteine and phenylalanine, the CDR3 has 13 amino acids. The retained sequence is limited to the CDR3, 39 bases, with the frame set at the first base.